The present TCR beta chain was sequenced within a study of cytomegalovirus exposure and HLA in healthy donors. Notes on the study in general: Reportedly, a later analysis found an Asian-associated ancestry cluster had fewer N-insertions than the roughly 630-donor mean. V- and J-gene trimming of TCR beta was linked (in a later analysis) to a missense DCLRE1C variant.

Vbeta (60) and Jbeta (13) primers were used in the PCR. How the authors handled the data: Later reanalysis found around 84 million unique TCR beta chains, 9 million to 12 million of them shared. Here immunoSEQ multiplex PCR was the method, and the copy in TCRdb shows in-frame clones only, minus some. V, J and clone size were drawn from that table, and D and trimming were deduced from the DNA. Here the sample spans about 95,000 clones, nearly 70% being singletons. This clone came up once. Its matching antigen is unknown. The CDR3 consists of 14 residues. Germline V lookup: CDR1 ENHRY, CDR2 SYGVKD. This sequence was found in a woman between 50 and 59 years old in good health and CMV-seropositive. The specimen sequenced was PBMCs. This chain joins TRBV10-3 and TRBJ2-5; no clear D. Judging by the DNA end, TRBJ2-7 fits better; the J call may be wrong. The CDR3 protein is CAISVRHGSYEQYF. Written as DNA, the CDR3 is TGTGCCATCAGTGTACGACACGGATCCTACGAGCAGTACTTC.